Following are 12 T cell receptor beta chains from one sample sequenced in a study of blood T cell repertoires in COVID-19. TCRdb keeps only in-frame clones here, not all; method: immunoSEQ multiplex PCR. The table lists a few hundred thousand clones, around 83% of them singletons. Sequenced sample: peripheral blood. These receptors originate from a woman aged 40 to 50 who had recovered from COVID-19.

The sample holds a few counts of this clone. V and J are TRBV28 and TRBJ1-2, with 9 bases fitting TRBD1. Germline V gene lookup returns CDR1 MDHEN and CDR2 SYDVKM. This CDR3 has 13 residues. The V segment lost 5 bases and the J segment 6 bases; nucleotides outside the gene matches: 4. The CDR3 region is CASSPGQGDGYTF. The DNA of the CDR3 is TGTGCCAGCAGTCCGGGACAGGGAGATGGCTACACCTTC.

The chain combines TRBV2 with TRBJ2-5; D remains ambiguous. Between the trimmed V and J ends, which lost 3 bases and 7 bases, there was a span of 12 bases. The length of the CDR3 is 13 residues. Looked up from germline, CDR1 is SNHLY and CDR2 is FYNNEI. The CDR3 region has the DNA TGTGCCAGCAGTGACTATCCCCTTTTGACCCAGTACTTC. Protein: CASSDYPLLTQYF.

The chain links TRBV9 to TRBJ2-3, with 11 nucleotides matching TRBD1. V was pared by 4 bases and J by 2 bases, with 6 bases of the junction left unmatched. Germline CDR1 and CDR2: SGDLS and YYNGEE. The CDR3 contains 16 residues. This CDR3 is CASSSRGQGVTDTQYF. DNA of the CDR3: TGTGCCAGCAGCTCGCGGGGACAGGGGGTCACAGATACGCAGTATTTT. Looking up the rest from reference TRBV9 and TRBJ2-3 gives the full variable domain: DSGVTQTPKHLITATGQRVTLRCSPRSGDLSVYWYQQSLDQGLQFLIQYYNGEERAKGNILERFSAQQFPDLHSELNLSSLELGDSALYFCASSSRGQGVTDTQYFGPGTRLTVL.

The chain recombines TRBV19 with TRBJ1-2; 8 bases match TRBD1. Germline trimming cut 9 bases from V and 6 bases from J; bases unmatched to any gene: 9. The CDR3 spans 13 residues. Germline CDR1 and CDR2: LNHDA and SQIVND (reference sequence). CDR3 sequence: CASTLAQGDGYTF. CDR3 DNA sequence: TGTGCCAGCACTCTTGCACAGGGGGATGGCTACACCTTC.

This chain joins TRBV5-6 and TRBJ1-2, with TRBD1 as a possible D gene (5 bases). With 3 bases removed from V and 6 bases from J, the gap between germline ends came to 21 bases. The length of the CDR3 is 16 residues. CDR1 is SGHDT and CDR2 is YYEEEE in the germline V gene. The CDR3: CASSSISGLQEHGYTF. The CDR3 region has the DNA TGTGCCAGCAGCTCAATATCGGGACTCCAGGAGCATGGCTACACCTTC.

The rearrangement uses TRBV5-6 and TRBJ1-5; TRBD1 is a possible D gene (5 bases). Trimming cost V 4 bases and J 3 bases, with 17 bases left between them. Germline V CDR1 and CDR2: SGHDT, YYEEEE. This CDR3 is built from 16 residues. The CDR3 is CASSDGAGRANQPQHF. The CDR3 DNA is TGTGCCAGCAGCGATGGGGCAGGGCGTGCCAATCAGCCCCAGCATTTT.

This clone occurred a few times. This chain joins TRBV7-2 and TRBJ1-1; unclear D gene. V lost 4 bases and J lost 3, with 12 bases in between. This CDR3 is 14 amino acids long. Germline assignment: CDR1 SGHTA and CDR2 FQGNSA. This CDR3 is CASSWARRDTEAFF. The CDR3 DNA reads TGTGCCAGCAGCTGGGCCAGGAGGGACACTGAAGCTTTCTTT. The complete variable domain, with remaining parts taken from reference TRBV7-2 and TRBJ1-1, reads GAGVSQSPSNKVTEKGKDVELRCDPISGHTALYWYRQSLGQGLEFLIYFQGNSAPDKSGLPSDRFSAERTGGSVSTLTIQRTQQEDSAVYLCASSWARRDTEAFFGQGTRLTVV.

This sequence joins TRBV6-1 and TRBJ2-1; D might be TRBD2 (6 bases). CDR1 and CDR2 from the germline V gene are MNHNS and SASEGT. The V gene lost 0 bases and the J gene lost 8 bases, with 14 bases spanning the gap. The CDR3 sequence is 15 residues long. CDR3 coding DNA: TGTGCCAGCAGTGAAGCTCGGCAGGGACTTTATGAGCAGTTCTTC. Translation: CASSEARQGLYEQFF.

The chain recombines TRBV6-2 or TRBV6-3 with TRBJ1-5; D perhaps matches TRBD1 (5 bases). The CDR3 has 14 residues. Looked up from germline, CDR1 is MNHEY and CDR2 is SVGEGT. V was clipped by 0 bases and J by 6 bases, with 9 bases between them. CDR3 sequence reads: CASSYSGGRQPQHF. DNA for the CDR3: TGTGCCAGCAGTTACTCGGGGGGACGTCAGCCCCAGCATTTT.

This clone was observed a single time. This chain connects TRBV27 to TRBJ2-3; 7 bases are a match to TRBD2. Germline V gene sequence: CDR1 MNHEY, CDR2 SMNVEV (reference sequence). Germline trimming cut 6 bases from V and 0 bases from J; bases unmatched to any gene: 15. The CDR3 is made up of 18 amino acids. This CDR3 reads CASSRRTSSGGSTDTQYF. As DNA, the CDR3 is TGTGCCAGCAGCCGTAGGACCAGTTCGGGGGGAAGCACAGATACGCAGTATTTT.

The rearrangement links TRBV7-9 to TRBJ2-5; TRBD1 is a possible D gene (6 bases). In germline, CDR1 is SEHNR, CDR2 FQNEAQ (reference sequence). Trimming left V 1 base short and J 11 bases short, with 11 bases between. The CDR3 loop spans 12 amino acids. The CDR3 spells CASSLGGQEQYF. In DNA, the CDR3 is TGTGCCAGCAGCTTAGGGGGACAAGAGCAGTACTTC.

The chain links TRBV5-1 to TRBJ2-3; 8 nucleotides agree with TRBD2. Germline V lookup: CDR1 SGHRS, CDR2 YFSETQ. There are 15 residues in the CDR3. V was pared by 2 bases and J by 6 bases, with 8 bases of the junction left unmatched. For the CDR3, the DNA is TGCGCCAGCAGCTTTACTAGCGGATCGGTGGATACGCAGTATTTT. Its translation is CASSFTSGSVDTQYF.